These T cell receptor beta chains were read from a single sample in a study of shared clonotypes between healthy human individuals. TCRdb keeps only in-frame clones here, not all; method: immunoSEQ multiplex PCR. The data contain around 2,100,000 clones, approximately 94% of them singletons. Sequencing was carried out using naive CD8+ T cells sorted from blood. The receptors come from a man aged 18 to 30 in good health. Both conserved end residues are part of each CDR3. The D gene is left open where the match is weak. Expanded clones get a size class; other rows say once, few or many, or leave the size out.

>TRBJ1-2|TRBD1|NA|TRBV7-9
TGTGCCAGCAGCCGCGGACAGGGAGGCTATGGCTACACCTTC
CASSRGQGGYGYTF
>TRBJ1-5|NA|NA|TRBV5-1
TGCGCCAGCAGCTTCGGGGGGGTAGAGGACGGTCAGCCCCAGCATTTT
CASSFGGVEDGQPQHF
>TRBJ1-1|NA|NA|TRBV12-5
TGTGCTAGTGGGAAGTGGGACACTGAAGCTTTCTTT
CASGKWDTEAFF
>TRBJ2-3|NA|once|TRBV7-2
TGTGCCAGCAGCTTAGAAGACCCCCTCAGCACAGATACGCAGTATTTT
CASSLEDPLSTDTQYF
>TRBJ2-3|TRBD1|NA|TRBV4-3
TGCGCCAGCAGCCAAGCCGATACAGGGGGACCAGATACGCAGTATTTT
CASSQADTGGPDTQYF
>TRBJ1-5|TRBD1|NA|TRBV7-3
TGTGCCAGCAGCACCGAAGGGACAGGTCTTATCAATCAGCCCCAGCATTTT
CASSTEGTGLINQPQHF
>TRBJ2-5|NA|NA|TRBV7-9
TGTGCCAGCAGTGTTTCCTCAGGGGCGGGAGAGACCCAGTACTTC
CASSVSSGAGETQYF
>TRBJ2-1|NA|NA|TRBV27
TGTGCCAGCAGTTTATCCACCGGGACACTCAATGAGCAGTTCTTC
CASSLSTGTLNEQFF
>TRBJ2-1|NA|NA|TRBV29-1
TGCAGCGCCTGGGAGTACAATGAGCAGTTCTTC
CSAWEYNEQFF
>TRBJ2-3|NA|NA|TRBV5-6
TGTGCCAGCAGCTTTTTTAGTAGCACAGATACGCAGTATTTT
CASSFFSSTDTQYF
>TRBJ2-7|NA|NA|TRBV12-5
TGTGCTAGTGGTTTAGGAGCTAGTTCCTACGAGCAGTACTTC
CASGLGASSYEQYF
>TRBJ2-3|TRBD2|NA|TRBV7-8
TGTGCCAGCAGCATATACTTTACTAGCGGGGGACCGCCAGATACGCAGTATTTT
CASSIYFTSGGPPDTQYF
>TRBJ2-7|TRBD2|NA|TRBV7-8
TGTGCCAGCAGCCCGCTAGCGGGACCCACCTACGAGCAGTACTTC
CASSPLAGPTYEQYF
>TRBJ2-7|NA|once|TRBV4-3
TGCGCCAGCAGCCAATTCCGCGGACCAGCCTACGAGCAGTACTTC
CASSQFRGPAYEQYF
>TRBJ2-2|TRBD2|NA|TRBV4-3
TGCGCCAGCAGCCCTTATCCGGGACTAGCGGGAGCCACCGGGGAGCTGTTTTTT
CASSPYPGLAGATGELFF
>TRBJ2-3|TRBD2|NA|TRBV6-1
TGTGCCAGCAGTGATTTCGGACTAGCGGGTTTAACAGATACGCAGTATTTT
CASSDFGLAGLTDTQYF
>TRBJ2-5|NA|NA|TRBV30
TGTGCCTGGAGTGTCAGGAGCCAAGAGACCCAGTACTTC
CAWSVRSQETQYF
>TRBJ1-2|TRBD1|NA|TRBV28
TGTGCCAGCAGTCACGACAGGGGGCATGGCTACACCTTC
CASSHDRGHGYTF
>TRBJ2-7|TRBD1|NA|TRBV4-1
TGCGCCAGCAGCCCGACGGGACAGGGGGCTTACGAGCAGTACTTC
CASSPTGQGAYEQYF
>TRBJ1-1|NA|few|TRBV4-3
TGCGCCAGCAGCCAAGTTGAGGGGGACACTGAAGCTTTCTTT
CASSQVEGDTEAFF
>TRBJ1-2|NA|NA|TRBV5-1
TGCGCCAGCGGGTTAGGACCCTTGCACACCTTC
CASGLGPLHTF
>TRBJ2-7|TRBD1|NA|TRBV6-1
TGCGCCAGCAGTGGGGACAGAATCTCCTACGAGCAGTACTTC
CASSGDRISYEQYF
>TRBJ1-3|NA|once|TRBV6-1
TGTGCCAGCAGTGCCACACCACAGGGACTTGAGAACACCATATATTTT
CASSATPQGLENTIYF
>TRBJ1-4|NA|NA|TRBV2
TGTGCCAGCACTCGGCAGGAGAATAATGAAAAACTGTTTTTT
CASTRQENNEKLFF
>TRBJ1-5|TRBD1|NA|TRBV28
TGTGCCAGCAGTCCAAGGGACAGGGGGGACGTCCTGAAGCCCCAGCATTTT
CASSPRDRGDVLKPQHF
>TRBJ2-5|NA|NA|TRBV7-9
TGTGCCAGCAGCATCGAAGAGACCCAGTACTTC
CASSIEETQYF
>TRBJ1-6|TRBD1|few|TRBV6-6
TGTGCCAGCAGCCGTGGACAGGAGTATAATTCACCCCTCCACTTT
CASSRGQEYNSPLHF
>TRBJ1-4|TRBD1|NA|TRBV6-6
TGTGCCAGCAGTTGGACCCAAAGCAGGGGGAGTGAAAAACTGTTTTTT
CASSWTQSRGSEKLFF